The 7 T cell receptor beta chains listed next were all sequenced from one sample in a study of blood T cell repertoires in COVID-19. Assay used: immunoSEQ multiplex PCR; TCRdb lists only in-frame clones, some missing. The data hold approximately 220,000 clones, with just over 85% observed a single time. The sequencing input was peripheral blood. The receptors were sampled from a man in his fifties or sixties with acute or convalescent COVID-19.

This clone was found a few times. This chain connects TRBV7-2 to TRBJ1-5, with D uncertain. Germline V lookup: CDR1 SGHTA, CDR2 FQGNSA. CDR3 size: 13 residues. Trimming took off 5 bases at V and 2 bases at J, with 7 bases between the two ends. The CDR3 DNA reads TGTGCCAGCAGCGGAGGACGCAATCAGCCCCAGCATTTT. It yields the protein CASSGGRNQPQHF.

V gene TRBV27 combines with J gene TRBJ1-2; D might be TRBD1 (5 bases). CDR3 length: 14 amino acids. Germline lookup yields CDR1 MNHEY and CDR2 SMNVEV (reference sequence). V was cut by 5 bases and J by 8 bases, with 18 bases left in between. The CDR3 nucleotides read TGTGCCAGCAGTCCGCGGGGACCAAGCCGCGGCTACACCTTC. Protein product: CASSPRGPSRGYTF.

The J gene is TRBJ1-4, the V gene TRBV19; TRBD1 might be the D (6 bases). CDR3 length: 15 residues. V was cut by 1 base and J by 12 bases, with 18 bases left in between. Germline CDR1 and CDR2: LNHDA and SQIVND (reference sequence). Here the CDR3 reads CASSIVGADGMELFF. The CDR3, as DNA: TGTGCCAGTAGTATAGTGGGGGCGGATGGAATGGAACTGTTTTTT.

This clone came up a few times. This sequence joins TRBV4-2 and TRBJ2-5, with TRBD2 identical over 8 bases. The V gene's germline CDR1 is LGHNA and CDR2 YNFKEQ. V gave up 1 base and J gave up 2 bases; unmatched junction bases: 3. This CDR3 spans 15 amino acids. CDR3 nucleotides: TGTGCCAGCAGCCAAGGGATAGCGGGACAAGAGACCCAGTACTTC. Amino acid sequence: CASSQGIAGQETQYF.

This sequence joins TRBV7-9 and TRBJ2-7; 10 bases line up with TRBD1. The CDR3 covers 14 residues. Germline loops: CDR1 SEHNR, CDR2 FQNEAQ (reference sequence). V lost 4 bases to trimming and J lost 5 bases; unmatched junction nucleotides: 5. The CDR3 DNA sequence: TGTGCCAGCAGCTCGTCCGGGACAGGGGACGAGCAGTACTTC. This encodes CASSSSGTGDEQYF.

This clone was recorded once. This CDR3 reads CASQLPGTGGYEQYF. The CDR3 region has the DNA TGTGCCAGCCAACTTCCCGGGACAGGGGGCTACGAGCAGTACTTC. This chain links TRBV6-5 with TRBJ2-7, with TRBD1 matching over 11 bases. This CDR3 spans 15 amino acids. The germline V gene encodes CDR1 MNHEY and CDR2 SVGAGI. Losses at the gene ends were 8 bases for V and 3 bases for J; bases not matched to a gene: 9.

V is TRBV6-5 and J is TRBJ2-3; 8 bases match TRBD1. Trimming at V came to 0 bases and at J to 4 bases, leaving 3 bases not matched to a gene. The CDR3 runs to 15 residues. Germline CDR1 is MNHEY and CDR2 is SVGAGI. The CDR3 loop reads CASSYSLDRADTQYF. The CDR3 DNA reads TGTGCCAGCAGTTACTCGTTGGACAGGGCAGATACGCAGTATTTT.